This T cell receptor beta chain originates from a study of metastatic and nonmetastatic thyroid tumors. The CDR3 length is 15 residues. Germline trimming cut 5 bases from V and 0 bases from J; bases unmatched to any gene: 7. Germline CDR1 reads SGHRS; CDR2 reads YFSETQ. All patients were treatment-naive before thyroid surgery. TCRdb reanalyzed the PCR reads via MiXCR. The sample has approximately 35,000 clones; 33% are singletons. This chain uses TRBV5-1 with TRBJ2-7; 8 nucleotides align to TRBD2. The TCR was taken from a female donor with papillary thyroid cancer or a benign thyroid nodule (not recorded which). Some clones in this sample may be carry-over from other donors' samples. Sequencing input: tumor tissue. In DNA form, the CDR3 reads TGCGCCAGCAGTGGTAGCGGGACGAGCTCCTACGAGCAGTACTTC. Amino acids: CASSGSGTSSYEQYF. The full variable domain, completed using reference TRBV5-1 and TRBJ2-7, is KAGVTQTPRYLIKTRGQQVTLSCSPISGHRSVSWYQQTPGQGLQFLFEYFSETQRNKGNFPGRFSGRQFSNSRSEMNVSTLELGDSALYLCASSGSGTSSYEQYFGPGTRLTVT.